A selection of T cell receptor beta chains follows, all from one sample in a study of T cell responses to AZD1222 COVID-19 vaccine. The protocol was immunoSEQ multiplex PCR, while the TCRdb copy is restricted to in-frame clones and leaves out a portion. The top ten clones hold around 8.1% of a sample with 25,000 to 35,000 clones, roughly 92% of them seen once. Sample: peripheral blood, taken on day 0 of AZD1222 vaccination. The receptors stem from an adult in good health. CDR3s include the opening cysteine and the closing phenylalanine or tryptophan. D genes are given only for firm matches. Expanded clones get a size class; other rows say once, few or many, or leave the size out.

size,D,J,V,CDR3,DNA
NA,NA,TRBJ1-6,TRBV5-5,CASSLGGLKSSYNSPLHF,TGTGCCAGCAGCTTAGGAGGTCTGAAGAGCTCCTATAATTCACCCCTCCACTTT
NA,NA,TRBJ1-5,TRBV30,CAWSPPHQPQHF,TGTGCCTGGAGTCCCCCTCACCAGCCCCAGCATTTT
NA,NA,TRBJ2-2,TRBV5-1,CASRGLETNTGELFF,TGCGCCAGCAGGGGTCTAGAGACGAACACCGGGGAGCTGTTTTTT
NA,TRBD2,TRBJ2-3,TRBV5-6,CASSLVWRGDTDTQYF,TGTGCCAGCAGCTTGGTTTGGCGGGGGGACACAGATACGCAGTATTTT
NA,TRBD1,TRBJ2-3,TRBV5-4,CASSQGQLITDTQYF,TGTGCCAGCAGCCAGGGACAGCTAATAACAGATACGCAGTATTTT
few,NA,TRBJ2-7,TRBV5-1,CASSLEWGAYEQYF,TGCGCCAGCAGCTTGGAGTGGGGGGCCTACGAGCAGTACTTC
NA,NA,TRBJ2-3,TRBV24-1,CATSDSTRPSGTDTQYF,TGTGCCACCAGTGATTCTACGCGCCCCTCGGGAACAGATACGCAGTATTTT
NA,NA,TRBJ1-6,TRBV5-1,CASSPGGGVNSPLHF,TGCGCCAGCAGCCCCGGCGGAGGCGTAAATTCACCCCTCCACTTT
few,NA,TRBJ1-2,TRBV5-4,CASSPNRDTANYGYTF,TGTGCCAGCAGCCCCAACCGGGACACAGCTAACTATGGCTACACCTTC
once,TRBD1,TRBJ1-2,TRBV7-9,CASSSSGTETNGYTF,TGTGCCAGCAGCTCTTCCGGGACAGAGACGAATGGCTACACCTTC
NA,TRBD1,TRBJ2-1,TRBV27,CASTSLYTDRGHYNEQFF,TGTGCCAGCACTTCGCTCTACACGGACAGGGGACACTACAATGAGCAGTTCTTC
NA,TRBD1,TRBJ1-5,TRBV18,CASSPDRANPDSNQPQHF,TGTGCCAGCTCACCCGACAGGGCTAATCCTGATAGCAATCAGCCCCAGCATTTT
NA,NA,TRBJ2-5,TRBV7-8,CASSLGREQETQYF,TGTGCCAGCAGCTTGGGCAGAGAACAAGAGACCCAGTACTTC
NA,TRBD1,TRBJ1-5,TRBV3-1/TRBV3-2,CASSQGTGRNQPQHF,TGTGCCAGCAGCCAAGGGACAGGGCGCAATCAGCCCCAGCATTTT
once,TRBD2,TRBJ2-1,TRBV11-2,CASSLEGTSGLAYNEQFF,TGTGCCAGCAGCTTAGAGGGGACTAGCGGGTTAGCCTACAATGAGCAGTTCTTC
NA,NA,TRBJ1-1,TRBV4-2,CASGPRGPRPGPNTEAFF,TGTGCCAGCGGACCCCGGGGACCCCGACCGGGACCGAACACTGAAGCTTTCTTT
NA,NA,TRBJ2-7,TRBV16,CASSQSWTEQYF,TGTGCCAGCAGCCAATCTTGGACCGAGCAGTACTTC
NA,NA,TRBJ2-1,TRBV4-1,CASSQTGSGSSYNEQFF,TGCGCCAGCAGCCAGACGGGTAGCGGAAGCTCCTACAATGAGCAGTTCTTC
NA,NA,TRBJ1-3,TRBV9,CASSPGSGNTIYF,TGTGCCAGCAGCCCTGGCTCTGGAAACACCATATATTTT
NA,NA,TRBJ2-1,TRBV27,CASSLSQARGGGNEQFF,TGTGCCAGCAGTTTATCCCAGGCCAGGGGTGGAGGAAATGAGCAGTTCTTC
NA,NA,TRBJ1-2,TRBV6-1,CASSEWSYGYTF,TGTGCCAGCAGTGAATGGTCCTATGGCTACACCTTC
NA,NA,TRBJ1-4,TRBV30,CAWSQGNNEKLFF,TGTGCCTGGAGCCAGGGCAACAACGAAAAACTGTTTTTT
NA,NA,TRBJ2-5,TRBV10-3,CAIGLGTSETQYF,TGTGCCATCGGTCTGGGGACATCAGAGACCCAGTACTTC
NA,NA,TRBJ2-3,TRBV6-5,CASSYRRPDTQYF,TGTGCCAGCAGTTACCGAAGACCAGATACGCAGTATTTT
NA,TRBD2,TRBJ2-1,TRBV11-2,CASSLSKTSGSLYNEQFF,TGTGCCAGCAGCTTATCCAAGACTAGCGGGAGTCTCTACAATGAGCAGTTCTTC
NA,NA,TRBJ1-6,TRBV4-3,CASSQDWGRGSPLHF,TGCGCCAGCAGCCAAGATTGGGGGAGAGGGTCACCCCTCCACTTT
NA,NA,TRBJ1-3,TRBV9,CASTPGLGNTIYF,TGTGCCAGCACACCGGGTTTGGGAAACACCATATATTTT
NA,NA,TRBJ2-1,TRBV6-6,CASSIQSREQFF,TGTGCCAGCAGTATCCAGAGCCGTGAGCAGTTCTTC
NA,TRBD1,TRBJ1-2,TRBV5-1,CASSLGDRASYGYTF,TGCGCCAGCAGCTTGGGGGACAGGGCCTCCTATGGCTACACCTTC
once,NA,TRBJ1-2,TRBV9,CASSPGSADYGYTF,TGTGCCAGCAGCCCTGGATCGGCCGACTATGGCTACACCTTC
NA,TRBD2,TRBJ2-2,TRBV7-2,CASNSLAGGTGELFF,TGTGCCAGCAACTCCCTAGCGGGAGGGACCGGGGAGCTGTTTTTT
NA,NA,TRBJ1-2,TRBV14,CASSQEVHLNYGYTF,TGTGCCAGCAGCCAAGAAGTTCACTTAAACTATGGCTACACCTTC
NA,NA,TRBJ1-5,TRBV9,CASSVEGGPQHF,TGTGCCAGCAGCGTAGAAGGGGGGCCCCAGCATTTT
NA,TRBD1,TRBJ2-7,TRBV18,CASSPPPQGGIPYEQYF,TGTGCCAGCTCACCACCGCCACAGGGGGGAATTCCCTACGAGCAGTACTTC
NA,NA,TRBJ2-3,TRBV27,CASSSQGDTQYF,TGTGCCAGCAGTTCCCAAGGAGATACGCAGTATTTT
NA,NA,TRBJ2-2,TRBV19,CASSISLGIGELFF,TGTGCCAGTAGTATCTCCCTAGGAATCGGGGAGCTGTTTTTT
NA,NA,TRBJ2-3,TRBV5-6,CASSHMDTGTGVTDTQYF,TGTGCCAGCAGCCACATGGACACCGGGACGGGCGTCACAGATACGCAGTATTTT
once,TRBD1,TRBJ1-6,TRBV5-6,CASSWDRDSPLHF,TGTGCCAGCAGCTGGGACAGGGATTCACCCCTCCACTTT
NA,NA,TRBJ1-1,TRBV12-3/TRBV12-4,CASCNGRNTEAFF,TGTGCCAGTTGTAACGGGAGGAACACTGAAGCTTTCTTT
NA,NA,TRBJ1-6,TRBV19,CASKASSYNSPLHF,TGTGCCAGTAAAGCGAGCTCCTATAATTCACCCCTCCACTTT
NA,TRBD1,TRBJ1-1,TRBV3-1/TRBV3-2,CASSHASGQGGTTEAFF,TGTGCCAGCAGCCACGCCAGCGGACAGGGGGGGACCACTGAAGCTTTCTTT
NA,NA,TRBJ2-2,TRBV11-3,CASSFGGMTGELFF,TGTGCCAGCAGCTTCGGTGGGATGACCGGGGAGCTGTTTTTT
NA,NA,TRBJ1-1,TRBV28,CASSSEEQAFF,TGTGCCAGCAGTTCAGAGGAGCAGGCTTTCTTT
NA,NA,TRBJ2-1,TRBV4-1,CASSRETPGEQFF,TGCGCCAGCAGCCGAGAGACTCCGGGTGAGCAGTTCTTC
NA,TRBD1,TRBJ2-1,TRBV6-5,CASKTDRGPYNEQFF,TGTGCCAGCAAAACAGACAGGGGGCCATACAATGAGCAGTTCTTC
NA,TRBD1,TRBJ1-6,TRBV5-1,CASSQRGQGNSPLHF,TGCGCCAGCAGCCAAAGGGGACAGGGGAATTCACCCCTCCACTTT
NA,TRBD1,TRBJ1-2,TRBV29-1,CSVGDSYGYTF,TGCAGCGTGGGGGACAGCTATGGCTACACCTTC
NA,NA,TRBJ1-6,TRBV7-2,CASSLAIGRASPLHF,TGTGCCAGCAGCCTCGCAATCGGGAGAGCATCACCCCTCCACTTT
NA,NA,TRBJ2-6,TRBV12-3/TRBV12-4,CASSLASNVLTF,TGTGCCAGCAGTTTGGCGTCCAACGTCCTGACTTTC
NA,NA,TRBJ1-4,TRBV5-8,CASRQLYYNEKLFF,TGTGCCAGCCGACAGTTATATTATAATGAAAAACTGTTTTTT
few,NA,TRBJ2-2,TRBV7-2,CASSQVAGLNTGELFF,TGTGCCAGCAGTCAGGTGGCGGGGCTTAACACCGGGGAGCTGTTTTTT
once,NA,TRBJ1-5,TRBV25-1,CASSDFTRNQPQHF,TGTGCCAGCAGTGACTTTACTCGGAATCAGCCCCAGCATTTT